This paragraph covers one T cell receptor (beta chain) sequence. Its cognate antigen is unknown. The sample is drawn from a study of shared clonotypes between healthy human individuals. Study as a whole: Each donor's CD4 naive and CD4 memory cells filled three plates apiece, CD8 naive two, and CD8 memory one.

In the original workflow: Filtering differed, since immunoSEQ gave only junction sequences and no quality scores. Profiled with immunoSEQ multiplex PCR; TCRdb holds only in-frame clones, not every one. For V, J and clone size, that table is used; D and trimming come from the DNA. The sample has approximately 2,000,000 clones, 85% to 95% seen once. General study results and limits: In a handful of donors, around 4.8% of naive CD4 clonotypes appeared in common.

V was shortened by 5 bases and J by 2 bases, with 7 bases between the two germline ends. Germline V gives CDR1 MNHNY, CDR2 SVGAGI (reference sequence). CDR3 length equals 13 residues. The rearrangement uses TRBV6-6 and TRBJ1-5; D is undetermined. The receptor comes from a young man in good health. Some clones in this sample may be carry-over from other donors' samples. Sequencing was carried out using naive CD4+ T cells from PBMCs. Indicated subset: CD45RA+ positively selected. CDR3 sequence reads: CASSREGNQPQHF. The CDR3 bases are TGTGCCAGCAGTCGGGAGGGCAATCAGCCCCAGCATTTT.